The source of this TCR beta chain is a study of shared clonotypes between healthy human individuals. This CDR3 has 15 residues. Per germline, CDR1 MNHEY and CDR2 SVGAGI. With 5 bases clipped from V and 0 bases from J, the junction kept 2 bases outside the gene matches. Some clones are missing from TCRdb's copy, which holds only in-frame ones; the method was immunoSEQ multiplex PCR. Among hundreds of thousands of clones listed, about 96% were seen once. Naive-designated CD8 cells lacked CD45RO, were positively enriched for CCR7, and omitted terminally differentiated effector memory CD45RA+ cells. The sequenced sample was naive CD8+ T cells sorted from blood. The rearrangement uses TRBV6-5 and TRBJ2-1; 9 bases are a match to TRBD1. The clonotype was recovered from a man aged 30-40 years in good health. CDR3 sequence: CASSQTGGSYNEQFF. In nucleotides, the CDR3 is TGTGCCAGCAGTCAGACAGGGGGCTCCTACAATGAGCAGTTCTTC.